A single T cell receptor (beta chain) is shown here with its context. The sample is drawn from a study of beta chain features in type 1 diabetes. The entirety of the isolated RNA underwent reverse transcription, so expressed TCRB transcripts were sequenced. Assay used: immunoSEQ multiplex PCR; TCRdb lists only in-frame clones, some missing. The sample records roughly 230,000 clones, more than 9% being singletons. V was clipped by 1 base and J by 4 bases, with 15 bases between them. Germline V gene sequence: CDR1 SGHRS, CDR2 YFSETQ. The length of the CDR3 is 16 residues. Sequences were obtained from naive CD4+ T cells from blood. The TCR was taken from a woman between 18 and 29 years old in good health. The chain combines TRBV5-1 with TRBJ2-1; TRBD2 might be the D (6 bases). CDR3 sequence reads: CASSLTSGSFYNEQFF. The CDR3 DNA follows: TGCGCCAGCAGCTTGACAAGCGGGTCTTTTTACAATGAGCAGTTCTTC.